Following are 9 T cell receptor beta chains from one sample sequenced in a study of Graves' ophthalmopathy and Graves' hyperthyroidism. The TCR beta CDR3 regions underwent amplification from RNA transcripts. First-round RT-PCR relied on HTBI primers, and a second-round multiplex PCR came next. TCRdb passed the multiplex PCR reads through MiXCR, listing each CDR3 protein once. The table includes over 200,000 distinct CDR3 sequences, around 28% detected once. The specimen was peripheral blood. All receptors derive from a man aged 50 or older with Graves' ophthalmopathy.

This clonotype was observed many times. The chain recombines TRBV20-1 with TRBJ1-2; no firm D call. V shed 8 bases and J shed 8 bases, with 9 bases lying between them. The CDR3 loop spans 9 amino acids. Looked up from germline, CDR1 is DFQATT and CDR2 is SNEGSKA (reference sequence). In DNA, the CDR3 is TGCAGTAAACCGGGGGGCTACACCTTC. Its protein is CSKPGGYTF.

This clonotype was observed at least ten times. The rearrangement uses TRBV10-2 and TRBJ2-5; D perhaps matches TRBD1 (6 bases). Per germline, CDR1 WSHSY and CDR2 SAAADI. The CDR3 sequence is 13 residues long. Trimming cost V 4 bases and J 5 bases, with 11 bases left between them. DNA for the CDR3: TGCGCCAGCAGTGCGTCAGGGGTGGAGACCCAGTACTTC. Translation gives CASSASGVETQYF.

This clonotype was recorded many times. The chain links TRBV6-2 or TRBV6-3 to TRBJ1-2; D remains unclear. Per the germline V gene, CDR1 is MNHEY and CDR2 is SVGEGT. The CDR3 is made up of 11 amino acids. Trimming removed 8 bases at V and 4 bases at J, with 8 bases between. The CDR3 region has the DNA TGTGCCAGCGGCGAGAGCTATGGCTACACCTTC. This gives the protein CASGESYGYTF.

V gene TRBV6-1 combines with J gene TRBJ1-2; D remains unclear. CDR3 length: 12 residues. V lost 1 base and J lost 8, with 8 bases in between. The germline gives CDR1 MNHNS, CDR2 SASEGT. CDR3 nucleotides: TGTGCCAGCAGTGAAGTCTGGGCAGGCTACACCTTC. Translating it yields CASSEVWAGYTF.

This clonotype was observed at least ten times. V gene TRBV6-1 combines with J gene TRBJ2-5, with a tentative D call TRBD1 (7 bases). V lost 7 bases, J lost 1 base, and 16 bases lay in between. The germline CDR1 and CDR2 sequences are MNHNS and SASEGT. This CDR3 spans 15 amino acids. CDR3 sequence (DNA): TGTGCCAGCACCCCCCGCAGGGGGGTCCAAGAGACCCAGTACTTC. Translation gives CASTPRRGVQETQYF.

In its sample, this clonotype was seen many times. CDR3 residues: CASSLTGFDYGYTF. CDR3 DNA: TGTGCCAGCAGTTTAACCGGGTTCGACTATGGCTACACCTTC. This chain links TRBV12-3 or TRBV12-4 with TRBJ1-2; D gene ambiguous. This CDR3 is built from 14 residues. V was pared by 2 bases and J by 3 bases, with 10 bases between.

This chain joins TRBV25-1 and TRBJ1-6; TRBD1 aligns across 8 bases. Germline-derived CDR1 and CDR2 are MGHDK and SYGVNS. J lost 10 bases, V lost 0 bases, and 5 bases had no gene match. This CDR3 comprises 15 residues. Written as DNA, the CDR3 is TGTGCCAGCAGTGAATACGGGACAGGACCCTCACCCCTCCACTTT. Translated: CASSEYGTGPSPLHF.

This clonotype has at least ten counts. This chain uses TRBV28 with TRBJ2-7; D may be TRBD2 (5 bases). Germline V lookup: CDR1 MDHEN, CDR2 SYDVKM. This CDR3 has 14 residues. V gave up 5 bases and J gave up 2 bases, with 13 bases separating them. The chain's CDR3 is CASSPLLETYEQYF. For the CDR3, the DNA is TGTGCCAGCAGTCCCCTACTAGAAACCTACGAGCAGTACTTC. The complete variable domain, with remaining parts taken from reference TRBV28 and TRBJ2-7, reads DVKVTQSSRYLVKRTGEKVFLECVQDMDHENMFWYRQDPGLGLRLIYFSYDVKMKEKGDIPEGYSVSREKKERFSLILESASTNQTSMYLCASSPLLETYEQYFGPGTRLTVT.

The CDR3 bases are TGTGCCAGCAGCTTGGACGGGAGCGGTACGCAGTATTTT. Translating gives CASSLDGSGTQYF. The chain has TRBV7-3 and TRBJ2-3; D possibly corresponds to TRBD2 (6 bases). Germline V gene lookup returns CDR1 SGHTA and CDR2 FQGTGA. CDR3 length equals 13 residues. V shed 3 bases and J shed 8 bases, with 12 bases lying between them. Drawing the rest from reference TRBV7-3 and TRBJ2-3, the complete variable domain is GAGVSQTPSNKVTEKGKYVELRCDPISGHTALYWYRQSLGQGPEFLIYFQGTGAADDSGLPNDRFFAVRPEGSVSTLKIQRTERGDSAVYLCASSLDGSGTQYFGPGTRLTVL.